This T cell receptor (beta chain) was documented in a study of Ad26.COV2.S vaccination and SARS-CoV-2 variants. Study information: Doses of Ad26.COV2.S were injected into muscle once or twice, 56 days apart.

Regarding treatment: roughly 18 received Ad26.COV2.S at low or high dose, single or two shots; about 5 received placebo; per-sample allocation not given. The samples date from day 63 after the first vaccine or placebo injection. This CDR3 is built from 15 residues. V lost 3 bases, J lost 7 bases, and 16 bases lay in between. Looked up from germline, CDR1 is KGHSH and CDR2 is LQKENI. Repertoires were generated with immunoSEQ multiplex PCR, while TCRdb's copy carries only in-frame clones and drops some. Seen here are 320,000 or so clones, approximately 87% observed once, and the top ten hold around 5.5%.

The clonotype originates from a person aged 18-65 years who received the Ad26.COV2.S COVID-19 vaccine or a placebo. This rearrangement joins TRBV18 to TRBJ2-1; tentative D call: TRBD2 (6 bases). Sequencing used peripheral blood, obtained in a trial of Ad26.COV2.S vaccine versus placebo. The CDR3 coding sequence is TGTGCCAGCTCACCCTCGGGAGCGGCGGGGAATGAGCAGTTCTTC. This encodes CASSPSGAAGNEQFF.